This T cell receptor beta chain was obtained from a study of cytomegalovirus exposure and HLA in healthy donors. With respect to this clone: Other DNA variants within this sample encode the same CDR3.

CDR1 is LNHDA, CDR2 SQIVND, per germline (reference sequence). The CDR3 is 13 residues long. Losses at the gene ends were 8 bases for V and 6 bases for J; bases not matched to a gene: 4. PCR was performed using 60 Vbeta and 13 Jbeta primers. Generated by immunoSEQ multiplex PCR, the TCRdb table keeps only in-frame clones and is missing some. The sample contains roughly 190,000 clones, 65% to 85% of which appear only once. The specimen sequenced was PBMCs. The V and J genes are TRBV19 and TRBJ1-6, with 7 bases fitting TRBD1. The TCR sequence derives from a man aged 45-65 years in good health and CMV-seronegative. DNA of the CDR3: TGTGCCAGTCGAACAGGGGTTAATTCACCCCTCCACTTT. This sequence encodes CASRTGVNSPLHF.